This T cell receptor beta chain comes out of a study of glioma-infiltrating T cells after dendritic cell vaccination. The study, taken as a whole, reports: Few patients contributed both blood and tumor specimens. Estimated pretreatment TIL content predicted outcome after dendritic cell vaccination.

Only patients with spare fresh-frozen tumor and over two years of follow-up were included. Produced via immunoSEQ multiplex PCR; TCRdb's table is partial and in-frame only. Here the sample spans 85,000 to 110,000 clones, roughly four fifths being singletons. Worth noting for this clone: Its antigen is undetermined.

This TCR derives from a human donor with glioblastoma. The source was blood, collected before dendritic cell vaccination.

CDR3 sequence: CATSLRADTQYF. The DNA for the CDR3 is TGTGCCACCTCCCTCCGGGCAGATACGCAGTATTTT. This chain joins TRBV15 and TRBJ2-3; no clear D. V lost 8 bases to trimming and J lost 4 bases, with 10 bases between them. This CDR3 comprises 12 residues. The germline V gene has CDR1 LNHNV and CDR2 YYDKDF (reference sequence).